Presented here are 17 T cell receptor beta chains from one specimen sequenced in a study of blood T cell repertoires in COVID-19. Sequenced by immunoSEQ multiplex PCR; TCRdb stores in-frame clones only, minus some. The table lists approximately 250,000 clones, around 84% of them singletons. The sequencing sample was made of peripheral blood. The receptors come from a man aged 55 to 70 with acute or convalescent COVID-19.

This rearrangement joins TRBV7-9 to TRBJ2-7, with D possibly TRBD1 on 6 matching bases. V was pared by 1 base and J by 2 bases, with 12 bases between. In germline, CDR1 is SEHNR, CDR2 FQNEAQ (reference sequence). The CDR3 runs to 15 residues. CDR3 DNA sequence: TGTGCCAGCAGCTTAGGGCGGACAGAGACCTACGAGCAGTACTTC. Translating gives CASSLGRTETYEQYF.

The chain has TRBV9 and TRBJ1-3, with 7 bases matching TRBD1. V shed 2 bases and J 0 bases; nucleotides not matched to a gene: 5. This CDR3 has 16 amino acids. Germline loops: CDR1 SGDLS, CDR2 YYNGEE. Here the CDR3 DNA reads TGTGCCAGCAGCGTCAATCAGGGGGACTCTGGAAACACCATATATTTT. This codes for CASSVNQGDSGNTIYF.

The chain is built from TRBV10-3 and TRBJ1-2, with TRBD1 matching over 11 bases. Germline CDR1 and CDR2: ENHRY and SYGVKD. After removal of 10 bases from V and 8 bases from J, the junction contained 12 bases not matched to a gene. The CDR3 runs 14 residues. Here the CDR3 DNA reads TGTGCCAGCGTCCCCGGGACAGGGGGAGGAGGCTACACCTTC. This codes for CASVPGTGGGGYTF.

J is TRBJ2-3 and V is TRBV7-9; TRBD1 matches 8 bases. This CDR3 comprises 18 residues. The germline CDR1 and CDR2 sequences are SEHNR and FQNEAQ (reference sequence). The trim removed 3 bases at V and 2 bases at J, leaving 13 bases unmatched. CDR3 residues: CASSLGTSGQAATDTQYF. In DNA form, the CDR3 reads TGTGCCAGCAGCTTGGGTACGTCGGGACAGGCTGCCACAGATACGCAGTATTTT.

The V call is TRBV7-3, the J call TRBJ1-2; D is unclear. With 1 base removed from V and 6 bases from J, the gap between germline ends came to 18 bases. CDR3 size: 16 residues. From germline, CDR1 is SGHTA and CDR2 FQGTGA. The chain's CDR3 is CASSLRGGRGGDGYTF. The CDR3 DNA reads as TGTGCCAGCAGCTTAAGGGGAGGTCGAGGAGGTGATGGCTACACCTTC.

The chain employs TRBV7-2 and TRBJ2-5; 13 nucleotides line up with TRBD2. V gave up 4 bases and J gave up 5 bases; unmatched junction bases: 7. CDR3 length equals 16 residues. Germline assignment: CDR1 SGHTA and CDR2 FQGNSA. The CDR3: CASSSGLAGPGETQYF. CDR3 sequence (DNA): TGTGCCAGCAGCTCGGGACTAGCGGGGCCGGGGGAGACCCAGTACTTC.

This rearrangement joins TRBV5-4 to TRBJ2-1, with TRBD2 matching 13 bases. From germline, CDR1 is SGHNT and CDR2 YYREEE (reference sequence). Trimming took 4 bases from V and 9 from J; bases not matched to a gene: 7. This CDR3 spans 15 amino acids. The CDR3 reads CASSTRTSGGGEQFF. In DNA form, the CDR3 reads TGTGCCAGCAGCACGAGGACTAGCGGGGGTGGTGAGCAGTTCTTC.

The chain carries TRBV18 and TRBJ2-7; TRBD1 matches 7 bases. J was trimmed by 4 bases and V by 0 bases; bases with no gene match: 6. Looked up from germline, CDR1 is KGHSH and CDR2 is LQKENI. The CDR3 is 15 residues long. The CDR3 DNA reads TGTGCCAGCTCACCACCGTTGCCCAGGGGGTACGAGCAGTACTTC. Translating gives CASSPPLPRGYEQYF.

The chain uses TRBV6-2 or TRBV6-3 and TRBJ2-7, with TRBD2 matching over 7 bases. The CDR3 contains 15 residues. Trimming took 0 bases from V and 2 from J; bases not matched to a gene: 4. Germline assignment: CDR1 MNHEY and CDR2 SVGEGT. The chain's CDR3 is CASSYSIAGTYEQYF. The CDR3 nucleotides are TGTGCCAGCAGTTACTCGATAGCGGGCACCTACGAGCAGTACTTC.

This clone showed up just a few times. This chain links TRBV30 with TRBJ1-2, with D perhaps TRBD1 (6 bases). The ends were cut back, 5 bases at V and 10 bases at J, with 14 bases in the middle. The CDR3 runs 11 residues. Germline CDR1 and CDR2: GTSNPN and SVGIG (reference sequence). The CDR3 region is CAWGLTGTYTF. The CDR3 DNA reads TGTGCCTGGGGTCTAACAGGGACCTACACCTTC.

The chain joins TRBV11-3 to TRBJ1-1; perhaps TRBD1 as D (6 bases). Germline-derived CDR1 and CDR2 are SGHNT and YENEEA. V was clipped by 6 bases and J by 3 bases, with 11 bases between them. This CDR3 comprises 13 residues. As DNA, the CDR3 is TGTGCCAGCAGTCGGACAGAGTACACTGAAGCTTTCTTT. This sequence encodes CASSRTEYTEAFF.

The chain employs TRBV5-4 and TRBJ2-5; 11 nucleotides align to TRBD2. This CDR3 spans 14 amino acids. Germline V lookup: CDR1 SGHNT, CDR2 YYREEE (reference sequence). The ends lost 4 bases at V and 3 bases at J; junction bases unmatched: 2. Here the CDR3 reads CASSLTSGKETQYF. CDR3 DNA sequence: TGTGCCAGCAGCCTGACTAGCGGGAAAGAGACCCAGTACTTC.

The chain uses TRBV21-1 and TRBJ1-6; the table's D call TRBD1 went unverified against the DNA. TRBV21-1 is an annotated pseudogene. This CDR3 is built from 15 residues. Written as DNA, the CDR3 is TGTGCCAGCAGCAAAGGACAGTCTTATAATTCACCCCTCCACTTT. Translating gives CASSKGQSYNSPLHF.

V gene TRBV6-5 combines with J gene TRBJ2-7, with TRBD1 identical over 7 bases. This CDR3 spans 14 amino acids. Germline V gene lookup returns CDR1 MNHEY and CDR2 SVGAGI. V shed 6 bases and J 2 bases; nucleotides not matched to a gene: 7. The CDR3 nucleotides read TGTGCCAGCAGCTCCACAGGGGCGCCCTACGAGCAGTACTTC. As protein: CASSSTGAPYEQYF.

The chain combines TRBV28 with TRBJ2-1; D is perhaps TRBD1 (5 bases). Germline-derived CDR1 and CDR2 are MDHEN and SYDVKM. V was shortened by 3 bases and J by 3 bases, with 12 bases between the two germline ends. The length of the CDR3 is 15 residues. The CDR3, as DNA: TGTGCCAGCAGTTTGTGGGGCAGGAGCTACAATGAGCAGTTCTTC. It translates to CASSLWGRSYNEQFF. Full variable domain (missing parts from reference TRBV28 and TRBJ2-1): DVKVTQSSRYLVKRTGEKVFLECVQDMDHENMFWYRQDPGLGLRLIYFSYDVKMKEKGDIPEGYSVSREKKERFSLILESASTNQTSMYLCASSLWGRSYNEQFFGPGTRLTVL.

This sequence joins TRBV2 and TRBJ2-2; 10 bases map to TRBD2. This CDR3 region has 15 residues. J gave up 7 bases and V 6 bases, and 8 bases lay outside the gene matches. Germline lookup yields CDR1 SNHLY and CDR2 FYNNEI. CDR3 amino acids: CASRGAGGPFGELFF. As DNA, the CDR3 is TGTGCCAGCAGGGGAGCGGGGGGGCCCTTCGGGGAGCTGTTTTTT.

The chain couples TRBV24-1 to TRBJ2-3; 13 nucleotides match TRBD2. The V segment lost 4 bases and the J segment 5 bases; nucleotides outside the gene matches: 8. The length of the CDR3 is 17 residues. CDR1 is KGHDR and CDR2 is SFDVKD in the germline V gene. The CDR3 sequence: CATSDPGLAGEGDTQYF. In DNA, the CDR3 is TGTGCCACCAGTGACCCCGGACTAGCGGGAGAGGGAGATACGCAGTATTTT.